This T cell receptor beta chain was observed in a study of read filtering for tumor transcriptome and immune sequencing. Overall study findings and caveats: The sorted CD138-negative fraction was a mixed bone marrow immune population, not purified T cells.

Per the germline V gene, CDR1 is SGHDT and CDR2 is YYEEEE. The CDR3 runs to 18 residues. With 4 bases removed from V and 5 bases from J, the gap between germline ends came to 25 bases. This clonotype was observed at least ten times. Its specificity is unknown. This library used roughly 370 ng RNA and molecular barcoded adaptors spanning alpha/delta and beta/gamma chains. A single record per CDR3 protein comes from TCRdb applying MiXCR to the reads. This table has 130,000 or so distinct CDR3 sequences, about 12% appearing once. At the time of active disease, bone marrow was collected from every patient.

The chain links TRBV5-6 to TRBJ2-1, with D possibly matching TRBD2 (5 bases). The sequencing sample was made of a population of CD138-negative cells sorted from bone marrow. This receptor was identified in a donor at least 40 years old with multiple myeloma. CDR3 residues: CASSPAHWRPEEDNEQFF. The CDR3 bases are TGTGCCAGCAGCCCAGCTCACTGGCGCCCAGAGGAGGACAATGAGCAGTTCTTC.